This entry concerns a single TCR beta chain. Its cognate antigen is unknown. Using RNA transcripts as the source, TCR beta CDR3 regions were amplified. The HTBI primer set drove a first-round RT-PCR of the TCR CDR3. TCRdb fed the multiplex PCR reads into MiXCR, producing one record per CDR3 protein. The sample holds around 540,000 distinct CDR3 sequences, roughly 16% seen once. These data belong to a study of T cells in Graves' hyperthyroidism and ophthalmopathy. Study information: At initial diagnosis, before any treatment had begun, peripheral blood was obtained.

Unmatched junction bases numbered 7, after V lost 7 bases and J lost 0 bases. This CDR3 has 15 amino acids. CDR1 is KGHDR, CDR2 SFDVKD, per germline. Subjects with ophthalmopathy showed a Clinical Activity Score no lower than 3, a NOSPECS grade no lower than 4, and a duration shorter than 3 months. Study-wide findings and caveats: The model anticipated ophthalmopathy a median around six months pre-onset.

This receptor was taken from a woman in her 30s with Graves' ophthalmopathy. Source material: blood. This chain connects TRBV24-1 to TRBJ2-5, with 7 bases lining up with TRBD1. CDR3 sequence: CATSPGQTYQETQYF. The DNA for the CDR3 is TGTGCCACCAGCCCGGGACAGACGTACCAAGAGACCCAGTACTTC.